This T cell receptor (beta chain) is drawn from a study of chemoradiotherapy in HPV16-positive cancers. Regarding this clone: Antigen unknown.

Findings of the study overall: Functional assays defining HPV-specific T cells used only a couple of HPV16-positive patients. Better recurrence-free survival went with HPV-responsive T-cell expansion in HPV16-positive patients. During treatment, candidate HPV-specific clones and E7-related motifs expanded in tumor.

Germline V gene sequence: CDR1 SGHTA, CDR2 FQGTGA. V dropped 6 bases and J dropped 0; count of bases not matched to a gene: 1. The CDR3 has 13 residues. The data were produced by immunoSEQ multiplex PCR, yet TCRdb's version contains in-frame clones alone and is incomplete. Altogether 9,500 to 15,000 clones are present, about nine tenths being singletons, with the ten largest covering less than 3.5%. Over chemoradiotherapy, repertoires were sampled more than once. This chain joins TRBV7-3 and TRBJ1-1; 7 bases line up with TRBD1. The receptor was isolated from a human donor with HPV-associated anogenital cancer. Sequenced here: blood, sampled from a patient who underwent chemoradiotherapy. CDR3 region: CASSGQVNTEAFF. The CDR3 DNA reads as TGTGCCAGCAGTGGACAGGTGAACACTGAAGCTTTCTTT.